These T cell receptor beta chains were read from a single sample in a study of beta chain features in type 1 diabetes. Profiled with immunoSEQ multiplex PCR; TCRdb holds only in-frame clones, not every one. The repertoire holds 330,000 or so clones, with 10% to 15% as singletons. The sample taken for sequencing was naive CD4+ T cells from blood. These receptors were collected from a woman between 18 and 30 years old with type 1 diabetes. Both conserved end residues are part of each CDR3. The order of the fields is D gene, V gene, clone size, J gene, CDR3 DNA, CDR3 protein. D genes are given only for firm matches. Where a row states a size, it is once, few, many or the class of an expanded clone; other rows omit it.

d_call: TRBD2
v_call: TRBV10-3
clone_size: few
j_call: TRBJ2-1
cdr3_nt: TGTGCCATCAGTGGGAAAGCGGGAGAGGGTTACAATGAGCAGTTCTTC
cdr3_aa: CAISGKAGEGYNEQFF

d_call: TRBD1
v_call: TRBV29-1
clone_size: NA
j_call: TRBJ1-4
cdr3_nt: TGCAGCGTATCCGGGACAGGGGGGGAAAAACTGTTTTTT
cdr3_aa: CSVSGTGGEKLFF

d_call: NA
v_call: TRBV28
clone_size: NA
j_call: TRBJ2-6
cdr3_nt: TGTGCCAGCAGAGATGTGGAGGGGGCCAACGTCCTGACTTTC
cdr3_aa: CASRDVEGANVLTF

d_call: NA
v_call: TRBV6-5
clone_size: NA
j_call: TRBJ2-7
cdr3_nt: TGTGCCAGCAGAAGAACAGGGCCCATAAGCGAGCAGTACTTC
cdr3_aa: CASRRTGPISEQYF

d_call: TRBD1
v_call: TRBV2
clone_size: NA
j_call: TRBJ1-1
cdr3_nt: TGTGCCAGCAGTCCATTCACAGGGGCAGCGACTGAAGCTTTCTTT
cdr3_aa: CASSPFTGAATEAFF

d_call: NA
v_call: TRBV5-1
clone_size: few
j_call: TRBJ2-2
cdr3_nt: TGCGCCAGCAGCCAGGTTGAAAGTAACACCGGGGAGCTGTTTTTT
cdr3_aa: CASSQVESNTGELFF

d_call: NA
v_call: TRBV5-1
clone_size: NA
j_call: TRBJ2-1
cdr3_nt: TGCGCCAGCGGGGGGACGAGCTCCTACAATGAGCAGTTCTTC
cdr3_aa: CASGGTSSYNEQFF

d_call: TRBD1
v_call: TRBV30
clone_size: NA
j_call: TRBJ2-1
cdr3_nt: TGTGCCTGGAGATCGACAGGGGGCTATGGAAAGTTCTTC
cdr3_aa: CAWRSTGGYGKFF

d_call: NA
v_call: TRBV30
clone_size: few
j_call: TRBJ1-5
cdr3_nt: TGTGCCTGGAGTGGGAACAGGGCTAATCAGCCCCAGCATTTT
cdr3_aa: CAWSGNRANQPQHF

d_call: NA
v_call: TRBV28
clone_size: few
j_call: TRBJ2-7
cdr3_nt: TGTGCCAGCAGTTTTCCCCTGGGGGGGGACAACGAGGTCGAGCAGTACTTC
cdr3_aa: CASSFPLGGDNEVEQYF

d_call: NA
v_call: TRBV18
clone_size: NA
j_call: TRBJ1-2
cdr3_nt: TGTGCCAGCTCACCAGGGCGGGACTATGGCTACACCTTC
cdr3_aa: CASSPGRDYGYTF

d_call: TRBD1
v_call: TRBV15
clone_size: NA
j_call: TRBJ1-2
cdr3_nt: TGTGCCACCAGCAGAGATTTAACCGGGACAGGGAGTGACGGCTACACCTTC
cdr3_aa: CATSRDLTGTGSDGYTF

d_call: NA
v_call: TRBV9
clone_size: few
j_call: TRBJ2-2
cdr3_nt: TGTGCCAGCAGCGTAGACGGAGCTCCCGGCGAGCTGTTTTTT
cdr3_aa: CASSVDGAPGELFF

d_call: NA
v_call: TRBV29-1
clone_size: few
j_call: TRBJ1-1
cdr3_nt: TGCAGCTCCCGTGGGTCCGGGACAGAAGCTTTCTTT
cdr3_aa: CSSRGSGTEAFF

d_call: TRBD1
v_call: TRBV29-1
clone_size: NA
j_call: TRBJ1-1
cdr3_nt: TGCAGCGGCGGGACAGGGGGCACTGAAGCTTTCTTT
cdr3_aa: CSGGTGGTEAFF

d_call: NA
v_call: TRBV7-9
clone_size: few
j_call: TRBJ1-1
cdr3_nt: TGTGCCAGCAACCTTGTGGGTAAAGCGAACATGAACACTGAAGCTTTCTTT
cdr3_aa: CASNLVGKANMNTEAFF

d_call: NA
v_call: TRBV10-3
clone_size: NA
j_call: TRBJ2-1
cdr3_nt: TGTGCCATCAGTGAGAGGAGTAGCGTATCGGACAATGAGCAGTTCTTC
cdr3_aa: CAISERSSVSDNEQFF

d_call: NA
v_call: TRBV30
clone_size: NA
j_call: TRBJ1-5
cdr3_nt: TGTGCCTGGAGTGTATCCAGGACAAATCAGCCCCAGCATTTT
cdr3_aa: CAWSVSRTNQPQHF

d_call: TRBD1
v_call: TRBV11-2
clone_size: few
j_call: TRBJ1-1
cdr3_nt: TGTGCCAGCAGCTTAGGACAGGGGACTGAAGCTTTCTTT
cdr3_aa: CASSLGQGTEAFF

d_call: NA
v_call: TRBV7-3
clone_size: NA
j_call: TRBJ1-4
cdr3_nt: TGTGCCAGCAGCACCGCCCAGGGGGAAAAACTGTTTTTT
cdr3_aa: CASSTAQGEKLFF

d_call: NA
v_call: TRBV15
clone_size: few
j_call: TRBJ1-5
cdr3_nt: TGTGCCACCAGCAGAGACCCCAAAAATCAGCCCCAGCATTTT
cdr3_aa: CATSRDPKNQPQHF

d_call: TRBD2
v_call: TRBV5-1
clone_size: few
j_call: TRBJ2-7
cdr3_nt: TGCGCCAGCAGCCCGTCGACTAGCGGAGGCTCCTACGAGCAGTACTTC
cdr3_aa: CASSPSTSGGSYEQYF

d_call: NA
v_call: TRBV18
clone_size: NA
j_call: TRBJ1-2
cdr3_nt: TGTGCCAGCTCCCCAGTGGAGGGAAACTATGGCTACACCTTC
cdr3_aa: CASSPVEGNYGYTF

d_call: TRBD1
v_call: TRBV7-2
clone_size: NA
j_call: TRBJ1-2
cdr3_nt: TGTGCCAGCAGCACCCAGGGGGCGCGCAGGTTGGGCGGCTACACCTTC
cdr3_aa: CASSTQGARRLGGYTF

d_call: TRBD1
v_call: TRBV30
clone_size: NA
j_call: TRBJ2-5
cdr3_nt: TGTGCCTGGAGTGCCCCGACAGGGGGAGGAGAGACCCAGTACTTC
cdr3_aa: CAWSAPTGGGETQYF

d_call: NA
v_call: TRBV7-9
clone_size: few
j_call: TRBJ2-7
cdr3_nt: TGTGCCAGCAGCTTAGGAGGAACCTTAACCTACGAGCAGTACTTC
cdr3_aa: CASSLGGTLTYEQYF